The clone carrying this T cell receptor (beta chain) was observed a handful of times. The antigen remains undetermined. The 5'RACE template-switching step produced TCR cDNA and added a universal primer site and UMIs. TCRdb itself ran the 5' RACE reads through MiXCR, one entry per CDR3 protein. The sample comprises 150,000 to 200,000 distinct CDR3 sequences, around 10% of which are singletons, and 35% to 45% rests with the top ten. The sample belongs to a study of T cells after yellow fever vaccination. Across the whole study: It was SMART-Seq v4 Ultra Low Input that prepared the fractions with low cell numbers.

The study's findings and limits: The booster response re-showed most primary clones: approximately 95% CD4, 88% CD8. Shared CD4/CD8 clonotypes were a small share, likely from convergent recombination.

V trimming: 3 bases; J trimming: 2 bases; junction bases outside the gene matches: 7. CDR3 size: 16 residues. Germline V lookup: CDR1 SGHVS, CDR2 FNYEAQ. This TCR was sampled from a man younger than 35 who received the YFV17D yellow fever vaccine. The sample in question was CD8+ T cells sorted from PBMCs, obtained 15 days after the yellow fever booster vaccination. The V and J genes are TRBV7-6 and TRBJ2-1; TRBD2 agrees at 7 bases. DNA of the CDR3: TGTGCCAGCAGCTTTCGGGGGGAGAAGACCTACAATGAGCAGTTCTTC. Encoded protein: CASSFRGEKTYNEQFF.